This TCR beta chain comes out of a study of T cell repertoires in cytomegalovirus infection. Study summary: Signatures in public TCR beta sequences pointed to both CMV infection and matching HLA type.

A single record per CDR3 protein comes from TCRdb applying MiXCR to the reads. The sample includes some 450,000 distinct CDR3 sequences, approximately 30% seen only once; the top ten take about 13%. The germline CDR1 and CDR2 sequences are SGHTA and FQGNSA. The trim removed 1 base at V and 8 bases at J, leaving 6 bases unmatched. The CDR3 sequence is 15 residues long. This clonotype was picked up many times. This receptor was obtained from a human donor in good health (CMV status not recorded). Some clones in this sample may be carry-over from other donors' samples. This sequence joins TRBV7-2 and TRBJ1-4; 8 bases are shared with TRBD1. The sequencing sample was made of PBMCs. DNA of the CDR3: TGTGCCAGCAGCTTAGGTCCAGGGGGCGCAGAAAAACTGTTTTTT. Translated, it gives CASSLGPGGAEKLFF.